The 8 T cell receptor beta chains reported below all come from one sample, sequenced in a study of T cell responses to AZD1222 COVID-19 vaccine. TCRdb's table, derived via immunoSEQ multiplex PCR, lists solely in-frame clones and lacks some. The sample lists more than 150,000 clones, around 94% occurring once. The material sequenced was peripheral blood, taken 28 days after the second AZD1222 dose. These receptors all stem from an adult who received the AZD1222 COVID-19 vaccine.

The chain carries TRBV2 and TRBJ1-2; possibly TRBD1 for D (5 bases). CDR3 length: 14 amino acids. Trimming removed 6 bases at V and 6 bases at J, with 17 bases between. From germline, CDR1 is SNHLY and CDR2 FYNNEI. CDR3 in amino acids: CASSEQGLGNGYTF. In DNA, the CDR3 is TGTGCCAGCAGCGAGCAGGGTTTAGGGAATGGCTACACCTTC.

The chain carries TRBV19 and TRBJ2-6; D remains unclear. This CDR3 is built from 16 residues. Per germline, CDR1 LNHDA and CDR2 SQIVND (reference sequence). V was clipped by 4 bases and J by 3 bases, with 13 bases between them. CDR3 in DNA: TGTGCCAGTAGTAGATCCCACGGTAATGGGGCCAACGTCCTGACTTTC. Encoded protein: CASSRSHGNGANVLTF.

The V call is TRBV5-6, the J call TRBJ1-2; 10 bases match TRBD1. The CDR3 runs to 16 residues. The ends lost 3 bases at V and 7 bases at J; junction bases unmatched: 12. CDR1 SGHDT and CDR2 YYEEEE come from the germline V gene. CDR3: CASSSEAGTGDVGYTF. The CDR3 nucleotides are TGTGCCAGCAGCTCGGAAGCCGGGACAGGGGACGTTGGCTACACCTTC.

This sequence joins TRBV15 and TRBJ1-6, with D possibly matching TRBD1 (5 bases). The germline CDR1 and CDR2 sequences are LNHNV and YYDKDF (reference sequence). V lost 4 bases, J lost 8 bases, and 24 bases lay in between. There are 18 residues in the CDR3. The CDR3 nucleotides read TGTGCCACCAGCACCGAGGACACTTCAACCTTCTCTGATTCACCCCTCCACTTT. Residues: CATSTEDTSTFSDSPLHF.

The gene calls are TRBV30 and TRBJ2-6, with no clear D. V was clipped by 5 bases and J by 4 bases, with 3 bases between them. Germline V gene lookup returns CDR1 GTSNPN and CDR2 SVGIG (reference sequence). CDR3 length: 11 amino acids. This CDR3 reads CAWSGANVLTF. The DNA for the CDR3 is TGTGCCTGGTCCGGGGCCAACGTCCTGACTTTC.

This chain connects TRBV27 to TRBJ2-1; no reliable D call. Germline loops: CDR1 MNHEY, CDR2 SMNVEV (reference sequence). The V end was cut by 6 bases, the J end by 0 bases, with 12 bases between. The CDR3 loop spans 15 amino acids. CDR3 amino acids: CASSIDMISYNEQFF. DNA of the CDR3: TGTGCCAGCAGCATCGACATGATCTCCTACAATGAGCAGTTCTTC.

This chain connects TRBV7-3 to TRBJ1-1; 7 nucleotides align to TRBD1. The CDR3 consists of 14 residues. V lost 3 bases to trimming and J lost 5 bases; unmatched junction nucleotides: 6. CDR1 and CDR2 (germline): SGHTA, FQGTGA. CDR3 protein: CASSFKGGETEAFF. The CDR3 DNA reads TGTGCCAGCAGCTTTAAAGGGGGCGAAACTGAAGCTTTCTTT.

The chain combines TRBV7-3 with TRBJ2-1, with TRBD2 matching over 8 bases. V lost 5 bases, J lost 4 bases, and 7 bases stayed unmatched. This CDR3 has 15 residues. From germline, CDR1 is SGHTA and CDR2 FQGTGA. The CDR3 sequence: CASSGRAGDYNEQFF. The CDR3 DNA reads as TGTGCCAGCAGCGGGAGAGCGGGGGATTACAATGAGCAGTTCTTC.